The 11 T cell receptor beta chains reported below all come from one sample, sequenced in a study of pediatric ulcerative colitis. Profiling relied on immunoSEQ multiplex PCR, and the TCRdb table lists in-frame clones only, not all of them. The repertoire has 50,000 to 65,000 clones, 80% to 90% of them found once; the top ten carry around 3.5%. The sequencing input was blood. Receptors were obtained from a boy aged 10-17 years with severe ulcerative colitis.

The rearrangement joins TRBV13 to TRBJ2-1, with 9 nucleotides matching TRBD2. This CDR3 contains 16 residues. The V and J ends lost 4 bases and 4 bases, in that order; junction bases with no gene match: 8. CDR1 is PRHDT and CDR2 is FYEKMQ in the germline V gene (reference sequence). The CDR3 DNA reads TGTGCCAGCAGCTCCAGGCCTAGCGGGAATTACAATGAGCAGTTCTTC. Encoded protein: CASSSRPSGNYNEQFF.

The J gene is TRBJ1-1, the V gene TRBV10-3, with 9 bases identical to TRBD1. CDR1 ENHRY and CDR2 SYGVKD come from the germline V gene. Trimming removed 0 bases from V and 5 bases from J; junction bases left unmatched: 4. The CDR3 extends over 15 amino acids. The CDR3 DNA reads TGTGCCATCAGTGAGTCTTCGGACAGGGGAACTGAAGCTTTCTTT. It encodes CAISESSDRGTEAFF.

The rearrangement links TRBV5-4 to TRBJ2-1; no clear D. There are 14 residues in the CDR3. From germline, CDR1 is SGHNT and CDR2 YYREEE (reference sequence). V was cut by 0 bases and J by 0 bases, with 4 bases left in between. The CDR3 here is CASSLVSSYNEQFF. As DNA, the CDR3 is TGTGCCAGCAGCTTGGTTAGCTCCTACAATGAGCAGTTCTTC.

The chain has TRBV27 and TRBJ2-2, with TRBD1 identical over 8 bases. V was clipped by 6 bases and J by 6 bases; unmatched bases: 6. Per the germline V gene, CDR1 is MNHEY and CDR2 is SMNVEV (reference sequence). The length of the CDR3 is 14 residues. The CDR3 nucleotides are TGTGCCAGCAGACTGACAGGGGATCCCGGGGAGCTGTTTTTT. As protein: CASRLTGDPGELFF.

The J gene is TRBJ2-5, the V gene TRBV6-5; tentatively, D is TRBD2 (6 bases). V lost 2 bases and J lost 0, with 7 bases in between. The CDR3 is 14 residues long. Germline V CDR1 and CDR2: MNHEY, SVGAGI. This CDR3 reads CASSYGDYQETQYF. CDR3 nucleotide sequence: TGTGCCAGCAGTTACGGGGACTACCAAGAGACCCAGTACTTC.

The chain links TRBV6-1 to TRBJ1-3; D not resolved. The V gene lost 4 bases and the J gene lost 0 bases, with 10 bases spanning the gap. The CDR3 runs 15 residues. CDR1 and CDR2 from the germline V gene are MNHNS and SASEGT. CDR3 protein: CASSGTRTSGNTIYF. CDR3 nucleotide sequence: TGTGCCAGCAGTGGAACACGGACCTCTGGAAACACCATATATTTT.

The table lists this clone with a count of one. The chain is built from TRBV7-6 and TRBJ2-5; no reliable D call. This CDR3 is built from 15 residues. Germline V lookup: CDR1 SGHVS, CDR2 FNYEAQ. V was trimmed by 0 bases and J by 4 bases, leaving 12 bases between them. CDR3 residues: CASSLAMSASETQYF. CDR3 bases: TGTGCCAGCAGCTTAGCGATGAGCGCGTCAGAGACCCAGTACTTC.

This rearrangement joins TRBV9 to TRBJ2-1; 8 nucleotides line up with TRBD2. CDR1 is SGDLS, CDR2 YYNGEE, per germline. This CDR3 is built from 14 residues. V shed 2 bases and J 6 bases; nucleotides not matched to a gene: 4. Written as DNA, the CDR3 is TGTGCCAGCAGCGTTAGCGGGGCCGCCAATGAGCAGTTCTTC. This translates into CASSVSGAANEQFF.

The J gene is TRBJ2-3, the V gene TRBV29-1; unclear D gene. CDR1 is SQVTM and CDR2 is ANQGSEA in the germline V gene. The CDR3 loop spans 13 amino acids. Trimming stripped 3 bases from V and 3 bases from J, with 10 bases between. CDR3 DNA: TGCAGCGTTGAGGTTCCGGGTACAGATACGCAGTATTTT. Amino acid sequence: CSVEVPGTDTQYF.

This chain connects TRBV27 to TRBJ2-7; D may be TRBD2 (5 bases). The CDR3 covers 14 residues. V lost 3 bases and J 3 bases, leaving 12 bases between the germline ends. CDR1 and CDR2 (germline): MNHEY, SMNVEV (reference sequence). The CDR3 DNA reads TGTGCCAGCAGTTTCAATTCCGGGGACTACGAGCAGTACTTC. Encoded protein: CASSFNSGDYEQYF.

This clone was recorded only once. The chain has TRBV7-6 and TRBJ2-7; 7 bases map to TRBD1. The V and J ends lost 1 base and 2 bases, in that order; junction bases with no gene match: 5. Germline CDR1 SGHVS, CDR2 FNYEAQ. This CDR3 comprises 15 residues. CDR3 DNA: TGTGCCAGCAGCTTAGAAAGAGGGGGCACCTACGAGCAGTACTTC. This sequence encodes CASSLERGGTYEQYF.